This entry features one T cell receptor beta chain sequence. Its antigen is currently unknown. Of the isolated RNA, all was reverse transcribed, and so the sequenced material was expressed TCRB transcripts. Generated by immunoSEQ multiplex PCR, the TCRdb table keeps only in-frame clones and is missing some. The data contain under 400,000 clones, about 20% of them singletons. The sample originates from a study of beta chain features in type 1 diabetes. CD4+ naive, central memory, regulatory and stem cell-like memory cells were sorted via CD45RO/CCR7/CD25/CD127/CD95/CD27. Notes on the study in general: When Type 1 diabetes patients were examined, their TCRB CDR3s proved moderately but significantly shorter in all four CD4+ subsets. Fewer junction insertions and more nucleotide deletions appeared in type 1 diabetes patients.

The V gene's germline CDR1 is LNHDA and CDR2 SQIVND (reference sequence). The CDR3 length is 16 residues. V lost 6 bases to trimming and J lost 4 bases; unmatched junction nucleotides: 7. The origin of this receptor is a woman younger than 35 in good health. The sample was naive CD4+ T cells from blood. The V and J genes are TRBV19 and TRBJ1-5, with TRBD1 identical over 12 bases. CDR3 bases: TGTGCCAGTAGATGGGGGGACAGGGGGCTGAATCAGCCCCAGCATTTT. It yields the protein CASRWGDRGLNQPQHF.